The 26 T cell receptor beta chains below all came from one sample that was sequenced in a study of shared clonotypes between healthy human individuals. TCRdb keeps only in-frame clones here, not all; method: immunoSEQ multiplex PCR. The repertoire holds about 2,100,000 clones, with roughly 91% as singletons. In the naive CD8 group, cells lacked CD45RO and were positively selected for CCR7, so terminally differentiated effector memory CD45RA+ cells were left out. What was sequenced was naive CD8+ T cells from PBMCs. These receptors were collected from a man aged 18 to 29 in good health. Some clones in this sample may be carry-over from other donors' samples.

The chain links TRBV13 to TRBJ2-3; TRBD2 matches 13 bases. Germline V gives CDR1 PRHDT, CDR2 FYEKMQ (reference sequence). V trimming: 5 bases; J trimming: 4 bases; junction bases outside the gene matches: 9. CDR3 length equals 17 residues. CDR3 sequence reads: CASSTRTSGSSADTQYF. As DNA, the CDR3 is TGTGCCAGCAGCACACGGACTAGCGGGAGCTCCGCAGATACGCAGTATTTT.

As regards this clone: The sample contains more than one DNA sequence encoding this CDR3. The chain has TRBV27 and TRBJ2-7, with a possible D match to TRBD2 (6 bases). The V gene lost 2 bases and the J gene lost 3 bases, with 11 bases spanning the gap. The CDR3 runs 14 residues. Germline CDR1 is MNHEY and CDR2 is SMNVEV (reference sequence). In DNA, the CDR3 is TGTGCCAGCAGTTTAGGCGGGGTCTTCTACGAGCAGTACTTC. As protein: CASSLGGVFYEQYF.

The CDR3, as DNA: TGTGCCAGCAGCTCTTATGTCCGTGACAATGAGCAGTTCTTC. Protein: CASSSYVRDNEQFF. The chain combines TRBV5-5 with TRBJ2-1; no clear D gene. Germline loops: CDR1 SGHKS, CDR2 YYEKEE (reference sequence). There are 14 residues in the CDR3. V lost 3 bases to trimming and J lost 5 bases, with 12 bases between them.

In DNA, the CDR3 is TGCAGCGTTGATTCGAGGACAGGGGGCGCGGGACAAGAGACCCAGTACTTC. Translating gives CSVDSRTGGAGQETQYF. The chain links TRBV29-1 to TRBJ2-5, with 11 nucleotides matching TRBD1. Trimming removed 3 bases from V and 2 bases from J; junction bases left unmatched: 11. Germline CDR1 and CDR2: SQVTM and ANQGSEA. This CDR3 contains 17 residues.

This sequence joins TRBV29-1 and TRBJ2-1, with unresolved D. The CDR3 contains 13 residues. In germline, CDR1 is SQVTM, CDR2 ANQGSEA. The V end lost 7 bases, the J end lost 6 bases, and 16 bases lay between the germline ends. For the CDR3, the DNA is TGCAGCGCCGCTAGGGCGGTCGGCAATGAGCAGTTCTTC. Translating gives CSAARAVGNEQFF.

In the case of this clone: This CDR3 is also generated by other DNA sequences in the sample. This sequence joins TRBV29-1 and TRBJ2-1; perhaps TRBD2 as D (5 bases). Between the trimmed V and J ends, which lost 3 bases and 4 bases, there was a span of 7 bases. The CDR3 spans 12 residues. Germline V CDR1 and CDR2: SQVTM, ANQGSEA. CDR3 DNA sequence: TGCAGCGTTGACACTAGTTACAATGAGCAGTTCTTC. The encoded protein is CSVDTSYNEQFF.

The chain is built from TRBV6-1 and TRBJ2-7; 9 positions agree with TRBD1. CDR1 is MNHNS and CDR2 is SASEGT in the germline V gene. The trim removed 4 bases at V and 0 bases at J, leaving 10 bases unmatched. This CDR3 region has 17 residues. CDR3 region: CASSGRPGQGSSYEQYF. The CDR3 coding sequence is TGTGCCAGCAGTGGAAGACCGGGACAGGGATCCTCCTACGAGCAGTACTTC.

This chain's CDR3 is CASSWTGMNTEAFF. For the CDR3, the DNA is TGTGCCAGCAGCTGGACAGGCATGAACACTGAAGCTTTCTTT. The rearrangement links TRBV5-4 to TRBJ1-1, with 7 bases that match TRBD1. The CDR3 is made up of 14 amino acids. Trimming at V came to 3 bases and at J to 0 bases, leaving 2 bases not matched to a gene. CDR1 and CDR2 from the germline V gene are SGHNT and YYREEE (reference sequence). Drawing the rest from reference TRBV5-4 and TRBJ1-1, the complete variable domain is ETGVTQSPTHLIKTRGQQVTLRCSSQSGHNTVSWYQQALGQGPQFIFQYYREEENGRGNFPPRFSGLQFPNYSSELNVNALELDDSALYLCASSWTGMNTEAFFGQGTRLTVV.

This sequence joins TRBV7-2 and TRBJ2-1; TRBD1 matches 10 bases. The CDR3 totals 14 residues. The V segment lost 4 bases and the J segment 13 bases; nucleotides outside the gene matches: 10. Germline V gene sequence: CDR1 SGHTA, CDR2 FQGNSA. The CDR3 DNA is TGTGCCAGCAGCTCGGGGACAGGGGAGAGGGAACAGTTCTTC. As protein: CASSSGTGEREQFF.

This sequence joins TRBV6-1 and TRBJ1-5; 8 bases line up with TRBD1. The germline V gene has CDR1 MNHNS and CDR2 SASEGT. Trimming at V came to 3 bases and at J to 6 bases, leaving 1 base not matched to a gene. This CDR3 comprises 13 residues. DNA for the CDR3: TGTGCCAGCAGTGAGACAGGGGCTCAGCCCCAGCATTTT. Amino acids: CASSETGAQPQHF.

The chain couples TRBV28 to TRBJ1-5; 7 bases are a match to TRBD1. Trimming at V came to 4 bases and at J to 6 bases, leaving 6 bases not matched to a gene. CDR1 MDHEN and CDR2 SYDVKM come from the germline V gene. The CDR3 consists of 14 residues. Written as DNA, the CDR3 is TGTGCCAGCAGTTCCCGGACAGGCCCTCAGCCCCAGCATTTT. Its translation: CASSSRTGPQPQHF.

In DNA form, the CDR3 reads TGTGCCAGAAGCTTGAGGACAGGAATTCTCGAGCAGTACTTC. Translating gives CARSLRTGILEQYF. V and J are TRBV5-3 and TRBJ2-7; 7 positions match TRBD1. TRBV5-3 is assigned to the ORF class and has an uncertain function. This CDR3 spans 14 amino acids. The J segment lost 6 bases and the V segment lost 1 base, leaving 7 bases of the junction unmatched.

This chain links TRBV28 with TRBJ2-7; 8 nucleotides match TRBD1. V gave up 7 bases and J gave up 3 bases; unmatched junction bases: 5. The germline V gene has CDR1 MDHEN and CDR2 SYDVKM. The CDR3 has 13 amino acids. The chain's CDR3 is CASKDRDYYEQYF. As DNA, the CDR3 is TGTGCCAGCAAGGACAGGGATTACTACGAGCAGTACTTC.

The CDR3 here is CASGTRNSNQPQHF. Here the CDR3 DNA reads TGTGCCAGCGGAACAAGAAATAGCAATCAGCCCCAGCATTTT. The chain links TRBV28 to TRBJ1-5; no clear D gene. Germline V gene data show CDR1 as MDHEN and CDR2 as SYDVKM. CDR3 length: 14 residues. V gave up 8 bases and J gave up 0 bases, with 11 bases separating them.

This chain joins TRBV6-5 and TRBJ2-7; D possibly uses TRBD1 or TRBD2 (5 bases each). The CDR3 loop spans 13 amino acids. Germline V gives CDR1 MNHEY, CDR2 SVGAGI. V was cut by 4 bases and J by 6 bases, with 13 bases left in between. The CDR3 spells CASSSVTTGEQYF. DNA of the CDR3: TGTGCCAGCAGTTCGGTGACTACAGGCGAGCAGTACTTC.

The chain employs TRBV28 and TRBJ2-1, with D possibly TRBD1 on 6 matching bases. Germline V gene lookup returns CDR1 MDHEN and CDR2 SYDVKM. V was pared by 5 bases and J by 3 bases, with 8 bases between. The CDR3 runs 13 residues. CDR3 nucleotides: TGTGCCAGCAGTGTGGACAGCTACAATGAGCAGTTCTTC. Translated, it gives CASSVDSYNEQFF.

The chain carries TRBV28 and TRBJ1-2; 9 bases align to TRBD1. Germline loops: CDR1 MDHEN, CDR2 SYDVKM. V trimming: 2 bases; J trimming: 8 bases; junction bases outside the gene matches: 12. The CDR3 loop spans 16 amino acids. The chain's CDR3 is CASSLNPRDRVIGYTF. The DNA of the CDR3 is TGTGCCAGCAGTTTAAATCCGCGGGACAGGGTGATCGGCTACACCTTC.

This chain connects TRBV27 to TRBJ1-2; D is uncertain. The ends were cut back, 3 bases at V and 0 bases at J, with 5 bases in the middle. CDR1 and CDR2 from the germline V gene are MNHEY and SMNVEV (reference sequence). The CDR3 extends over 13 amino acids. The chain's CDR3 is CASSFQANYGYTF. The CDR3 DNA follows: TGTGCCAGCAGTTTTCAGGCTAACTATGGCTACACCTTC.

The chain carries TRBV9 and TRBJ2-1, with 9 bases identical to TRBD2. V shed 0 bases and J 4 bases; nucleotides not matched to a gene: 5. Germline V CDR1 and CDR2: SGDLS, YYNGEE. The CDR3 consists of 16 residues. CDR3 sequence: CASSVERLAAYNEQFF. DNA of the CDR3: TGTGCCAGCAGCGTAGAAAGACTAGCGGCGTACAATGAGCAGTTCTTC.

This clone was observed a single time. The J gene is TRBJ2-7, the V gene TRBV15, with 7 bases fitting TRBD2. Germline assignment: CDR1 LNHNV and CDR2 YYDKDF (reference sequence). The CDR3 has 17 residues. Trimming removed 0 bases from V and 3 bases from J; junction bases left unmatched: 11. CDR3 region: CATSREATLAGVYEQYF. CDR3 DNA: TGTGCCACCAGCAGAGAGGCGACCCTGGCGGGAGTCTACGAGCAGTACTTC.

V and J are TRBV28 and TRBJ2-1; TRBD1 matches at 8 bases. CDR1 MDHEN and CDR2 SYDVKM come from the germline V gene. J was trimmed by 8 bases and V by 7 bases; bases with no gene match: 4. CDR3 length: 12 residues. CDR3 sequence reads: CASTTTGDEQFF. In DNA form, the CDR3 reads TGTGCCAGCACCACGACAGGGGATGAGCAGTTCTTC. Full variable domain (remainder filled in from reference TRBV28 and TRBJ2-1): DVKVTQSSRYLVKRTGEKVFLECVQDMDHENMFWYRQDPGLGLRLIYFSYDVKMKEKGDIPEGYSVSREKKERFSLILESASTNQTSMYLCASTTTGDEQFFGPGTRLTVL.

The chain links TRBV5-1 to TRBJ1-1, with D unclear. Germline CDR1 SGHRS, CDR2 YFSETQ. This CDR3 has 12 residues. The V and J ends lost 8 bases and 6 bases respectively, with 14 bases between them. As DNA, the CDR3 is TGCGCCAGTAGGTCTGAGGCCCCTGAAGCTTTCTTT. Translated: CASRSEAPEAFF.

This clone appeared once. The CDR3 loop is CSVRRAFSYEQYF. The CDR3 nucleotides are TGCAGCGTTAGGCGGGCCTTCTCCTACGAGCAGTACTTC. This chain uses TRBV29-1 with TRBJ2-7; weak D call: TRBD2 (5 bases). The CDR3 has 13 residues. The V and J ends lost 5 bases and 0 bases respectively, with 11 bases between them. Germline values: CDR1 SQVTM, CDR2 ANQGSEA.

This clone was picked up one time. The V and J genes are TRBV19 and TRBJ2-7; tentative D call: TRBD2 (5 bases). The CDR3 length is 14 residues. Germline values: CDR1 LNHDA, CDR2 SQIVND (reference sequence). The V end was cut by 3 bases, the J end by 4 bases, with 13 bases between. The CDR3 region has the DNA TGTGCCAGTAGTATTCTGGTTTCGGGGTACGAGCAGTACTTC. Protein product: CASSILVSGYEQYF.

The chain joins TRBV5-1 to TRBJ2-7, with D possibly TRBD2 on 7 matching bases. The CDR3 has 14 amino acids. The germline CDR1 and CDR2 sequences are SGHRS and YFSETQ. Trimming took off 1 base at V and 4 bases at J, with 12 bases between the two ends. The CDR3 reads CASSLRGAEYEQYF. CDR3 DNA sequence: TGCGCCAGCAGCTTGCGGGGGGCGGAGTACGAGCAGTACTTC.

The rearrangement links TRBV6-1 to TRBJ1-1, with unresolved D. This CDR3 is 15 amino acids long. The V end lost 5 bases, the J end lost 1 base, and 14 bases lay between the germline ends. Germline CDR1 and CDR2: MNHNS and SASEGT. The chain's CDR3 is CASSSLGSGNTEAFF. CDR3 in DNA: TGTGCCAGCAGTTCGCTTGGGTCAGGGAACACTGAAGCTTTCTTT.